One sample yielded the 23 T cell receptor beta chains listed below, sequenced in a study of T-cell reconstitution after alpha-beta-depleted transplantation in children. Researchers prepared the TCRbeta library using unique molecular identifiers, the study reports. TCRdb reprocessed the PCR reads with MiXCR, giving one entry per CDR3 protein. This table has 350,000 to 500,000 distinct CDR3 sequences, over 40% appearing once. Sequencing was performed on PBMCs, taken before TCRalphabeta/CD19-depleted stem cell transplant. Receptor source: a girl aged 2 to 10 with aplastic anemia, due to receive a stem cell transplant.

The V gene is TRBV9, the J gene TRBJ2-7, with D hard to call. This CDR3 has 17 amino acids. The germline V gene has CDR1 SGDLS and CDR2 YYNGEE. V lost 0 bases, J lost 1 base, and 17 bases lay in between. CDR3: CASSVDALAFQSYEQYF. CDR3 bases: TGTGCCAGCAGCGTAGATGCCCTCGCTTTTCAGTCCTACGAGCAGTACTTC.

This clonotype was recorded at least ten times. This chain joins TRBV7-9 and TRBJ1-2; 7 bases are shared with TRBD1. Germline CDR1 and CDR2: SEHNR and FQNEAQ (reference sequence). Germline trimming cut 4 bases from V and 5 bases from J; bases unmatched to any gene: 10. The CDR3 runs to 15 residues. The CDR3 sequence: CASSSPGQSRYGYTF. The CDR3 DNA sequence: TGTGCCAGCAGCTCACCGGGACAGAGTAGATATGGCTACACCTTC.

This clonotype has only a few counts. The rearrangement links TRBV28 to TRBJ2-1; D may match TRBD1 or TRBD2 (6 bases each). Germline V CDR1 and CDR2: MDHEN, SYDVKM. CDR3 size: 19 residues. V was shortened by 2 bases and J by 3 bases, with 23 bases between the two germline ends. The CDR3 nucleotides are TGTGCCAGCAGTTTAGCGGCTTTGGCGGGACACACGAACTACAATGAGCAGTTCTTC. Encoded protein: CASSLAALAGHTNYNEQFF.

The gene calls are TRBV19 and TRBJ1-1, with a weak D call TRBD1 (5 bases). CDR3 length equals 14 residues. From germline, CDR1 is LNHDA and CDR2 SQIVND (reference sequence). The germline V and J ends were trimmed by 6 bases and 0 bases, with 11 bases remaining between them. CDR3 nucleotide sequence: TGTGCCAGTAGCCCCTCAGGGATGAACACTGAAGCTTTCTTT. Protein product: CASSPSGMNTEAFF.

This clonotype appeared many times. The rearrangement links TRBV29-1 to TRBJ2-7, with a tentative D call TRBD2 (6 bases). Germline CDR1 SQVTM, CDR2 ANQGSEA. V dropped 7 bases and J dropped 2 bases, with 12 bases sitting between them. The CDR3 runs to 12 residues. The CDR3 loop reads CSGGLPPYEQYF. CDR3 DNA: TGCAGCGGGGGACTTCCTCCCTACGAGCAGTACTTC.

This chain links TRBV28 with TRBJ2-7; D is ambiguous. Per germline, CDR1 MDHEN and CDR2 SYDVKM. The CDR3 loop spans 15 amino acids. Deletions cut 4 bases from V and 0 bases from J, with 13 bases between. CDR3 DNA sequence: TGTGCCAGCAGTTCGATGCCAGGTTTCTCCTACGAGCAGTACTTC. It is translated as CASSSMPGFSYEQYF.

This clonotype was seen a handful of times. J is TRBJ1-5 and V is TRBV7-2; D is unresolved. The V gene's germline CDR1 is SGHTA and CDR2 FQGNSA. The CDR3 consists of 14 residues. Deletions cut 1 base from V and 0 bases from J, with 4 bases between. As DNA, the CDR3 is TGTGCCAGCAGCTTAGGACATAGCAATCAGCCCCAGCATTTT. Translated: CASSLGHSNQPQHF.

The V gene is TRBV20-1, the J gene TRBJ2-4; the D is unclear. V lost 4 bases, J lost 0 bases, and 13 bases lay in between. The CDR3 contains 15 residues. Germline V CDR1 and CDR2: DFQATT, SNEGSKA (reference sequence). The CDR3 spells CSATGRSVAKNIQYF. CDR3 bases: TGCAGTGCTACGGGCAGGAGCGTAGCCAAAAACATTCAGTACTTC.

This clonotype was seen a few times. The V and J genes are TRBV4-3 and TRBJ2-7; either TRBD1 or TRBD2 may fit D (5 bases each). The CDR3 length is 14 residues. From germline, CDR1 is LGHNA and CDR2 YSLEER. V was cut by 0 bases and J by 6 bases, with 12 bases left in between. The CDR3 region is CASSQEEQRGEQYF. The CDR3 nucleotides are TGCGCCAGCAGCCAAGAGGAACAGAGGGGCGAGCAGTACTTC.

The rearrangement uses TRBV29-1 and TRBJ2-3, with D unclear. Germline CDR1 SQVTM, CDR2 ANQGSEA. Trimming left V 6 bases short and J 4 bases short, with 14 bases between. The CDR3 spans 13 residues. Here the CDR3 reads CSVAPAGADTQYF. CDR3 DNA sequence: TGCAGCGTGGCCCCGGCAGGCGCAGATACGCAGTATTTT.

This clonotype was seen a single time. The CDR3 loop is CASSLVYQSTDTQYF. Here the CDR3 DNA reads TGTGCCAGCAGCTTAGTCTACCAGAGCACAGATACGCAGTATTTT. This sequence joins TRBV7-2 and TRBJ2-3; D not certain. Trimming removed 1 base at V and 0 bases at J, with 8 bases between. The germline gives CDR1 SGHTA, CDR2 FQGNSA. CDR3 size: 15 residues.

The table lists this clonotype with a few counts. The chain has TRBV6-1 and TRBJ2-1, with 8 bases lining up with TRBD2. The trim removed 6 bases at V and 0 bases at J, leaving 4 bases unmatched. The CDR3 is 15 residues long. Germline V gene lookup returns CDR1 MNHNS and CDR2 SASEGT. The CDR3 nucleotides read TGTGCCAGCAGGAATAGCGGGAACTCCTACAATGAGCAGTTCTTC. Its protein is CASRNSGNSYNEQFF.

This clonotype was detected ten times or more. This rearrangement joins TRBV10-2 to TRBJ2-6; TRBD1 aligns across 10 bases. V gave up 11 bases and J gave up 0 bases; unmatched junction bases: 7. The CDR3 length is 16 residues. Germline lookup yields CDR1 WSHSY and CDR2 SAAADI. The CDR3 bases are TGCGCCGCAACCGGGACAGGGGTCTCTGGGGCCAACGTCCTGACTTTC. Translating gives CAATGTGVSGANVLTF.

This clonotype has ten or more counts. The V call is TRBV12-3 or TRBV12-4, the J call TRBJ2-3; D is unresolved. Trimming pared 8 bases from V and 6 bases from J, leaving 15 bases between. This CDR3 has 13 amino acids. Here the CDR3 reads CASCLTGWDTQYF. Written as DNA, the CDR3 is TGTGCCAGCTGCTTGACCGGGTGGGATACGCAGTATTTT.

For this clonotype: A much larger clone lies one base from this, so it may be a read error. CDR3: CSARGVSSTYVQFF. The DNA for the CDR3 is TGCAGTGCTAGGGGGGTTTCTTCGACTTATGTACAGTTCTTC. This chain connects TRBV20-1 to TRBJ2-1; D may correspond to TRBD1 or TRBD2 (5 bases each). Germline V gives CDR1 DFQATT, CDR2 SNEGSKA (reference sequence). The V and J ends lost 3 bases and 13 bases respectively, with 22 bases between them. The length of the CDR3 is 14 residues.

This clonotype was seen repeatedly, ten times or more. J is TRBJ1-1 and V is TRBV5-1; no clear D gene. CDR3 length equals 14 residues. Trimming stripped 3 bases from V and 0 bases from J, with 9 bases between. In germline, CDR1 is SGHRS, CDR2 YFSETQ. DNA for the CDR3: TGCGCCAGCAGCTGGAGGACGGTGAACACTGAAGCTTTCTTT. Its translation: CASSWRTVNTEAFF. Full variable domain (remainder filled in from reference TRBV5-1 and TRBJ1-1): KAGVTQTPRYLIKTRGQQVTLSCSPISGHRSVSWYQQTPGQGLQFLFEYFSETQRNKGNFPGRFSGRQFSNSRSEMNVSTLELGDSALYLCASSWRTVNTEAFFGQGTRLTVV.

This clonotype appeared many times. This sequence joins TRBV18 and TRBJ2-3; D unclear. The CDR3 covers 14 residues. CDR1 is KGHSH and CDR2 is LQKENI in the germline V gene. Trimming cost V 1 base and J 3 bases, with 8 bases left between them. DNA of the CDR3: TGTGCCAGCTCACCACTGGAAGAAACAGATACGCAGTATTTT. Amino acids: CASSPLEETDTQYF.

V usage is TRBV28 and J usage is TRBJ2-3, with D perhaps given as TRBD1 or TRBD2 (5 bases each). CDR3 length: 16 amino acids. Trimming removed 2 bases from V and 4 bases from J, with 16 bases in between. CDR1 and CDR2 (germline): MDHEN, SYDVKM. CDR3 DNA: TGTGCCAGCAGTTTAGGCGTGAGGGGTCCTTCAGATACGCAGTATTTT. Translating it yields CASSLGVRGPSDTQYF. The full variable domain, in which reference TRBV28 and TRBJ2-3 provide the parts outside the CDR3, is DVKVTQSSRYLVKRTGEKVFLECVQDMDHENMFWYRQDPGLGLRLIYFSYDVKMKEKGDIPEGYSVSREKKERFSLILESASTNQTSMYLCASSLGVRGPSDTQYFGPGTRLTVL.

This clonotype was seen a handful of times. The gene calls are TRBV20-1 and TRBJ2-5; possibly TRBD2 for D (5 bases). The CDR3 length is 13 residues. In germline, CDR1 is DFQATT, CDR2 SNEGSKA (reference sequence). V lost 3 bases, J lost 5 bases, and 13 bases lay in between. CDR3 protein: CSAREAPWETQYF. The CDR3 coding sequence is TGCAGTGCTAGGGAGGCGCCCTGGGAGACCCAGTACTTC.

This clonotype was seen more than once but under ten times. V is TRBV12-3 or TRBV12-4 and J is TRBJ1-5; no definite D call. The V gene lost 2 bases and the J gene lost 3 bases, with 8 bases spanning the gap. The CDR3 runs 14 residues. CDR3 residues: CASSLRGTNQPQHF. CDR3 bases: TGTGCCAGCAGTTTACGAGGTACCAATCAGCCCCAGCATTTT.

This chain uses TRBV6-1 with TRBJ1-2; 7 bases match TRBD1. CDR1 is MNHNS, CDR2 SASEGT, per germline. The CDR3 is 15 residues long. Unmatched junction bases numbered 15, after V lost 10 bases and J lost 4 bases. CDR3: CAIRDSTLQGYGYTF. The CDR3 region has the DNA TGTGCCATCCGGGACAGTACCCTACAGGGCTATGGCTACACCTTC.

This clonotype showed up just a few times. The chain links TRBV5-4 to TRBJ2-2, with D tentatively TRBD1 or TRBD2 (5 bases each). The CDR3 is 11 residues long. CDR1 SGHNT and CDR2 YYREEE come from the germline V gene (reference sequence). V was pared by 3 bases and J by 10 bases, with 7 bases between. The CDR3 sequence is CASSSGPELFF. The CDR3 DNA reads as TGTGCCAGCAGCTCGGGACCGGAGCTGTTTTTT.

The genes are TRBV7-3 and TRBJ1-2; D might be TRBD1 (5 bases). The V and J ends lost 2 bases and 5 bases respectively, with 24 bases between them. The CDR3 contains 18 residues. Looked up from germline, CDR1 is SGHTA and CDR2 is FQGTGA. In nucleotides, the CDR3 is TGTGCCAGCAGCTTATCTGGTTGGCAGGGCTCTATATTTTATGGCTACACCTTC. Translating gives CASSLSGWQGSIFYGYTF. Complete variable domain (other parts from reference TRBV7-3 and TRBJ1-2): GAGVSQTPSNKVTEKGKYVELRCDPISGHTALYWYRQSLGQGPEFLIYFQGTGAADDSGLPNDRFFAVRPEGSVSTLKIQRTERGDSAVYLCASSLSGWQGSIFYGYTFGSGTRLTVV.